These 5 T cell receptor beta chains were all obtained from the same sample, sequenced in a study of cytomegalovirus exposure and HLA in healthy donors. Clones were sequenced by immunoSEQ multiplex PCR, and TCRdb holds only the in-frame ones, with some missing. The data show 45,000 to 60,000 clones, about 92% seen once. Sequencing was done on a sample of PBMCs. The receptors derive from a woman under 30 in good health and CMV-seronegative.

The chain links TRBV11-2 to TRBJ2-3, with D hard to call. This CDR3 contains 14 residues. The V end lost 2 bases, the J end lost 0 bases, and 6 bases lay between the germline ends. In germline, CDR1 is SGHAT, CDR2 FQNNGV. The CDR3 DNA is TGTGCCAGCAGCTTACGCACTAGCACAGATACGCAGTATTTT. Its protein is CASSLRTSTDTQYF.

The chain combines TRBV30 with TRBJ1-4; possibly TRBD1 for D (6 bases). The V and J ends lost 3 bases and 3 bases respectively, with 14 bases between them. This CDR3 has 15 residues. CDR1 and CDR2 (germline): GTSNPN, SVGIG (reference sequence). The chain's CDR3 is CAWRQGLGPNEKLFF. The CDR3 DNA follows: TGTGCCTGGAGACAGGGTCTGGGACCTAATGAAAAACTGTTTTTT.

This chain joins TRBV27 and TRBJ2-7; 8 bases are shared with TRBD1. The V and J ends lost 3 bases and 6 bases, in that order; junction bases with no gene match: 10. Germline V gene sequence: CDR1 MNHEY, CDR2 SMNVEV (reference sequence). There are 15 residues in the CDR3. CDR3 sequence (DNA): TGTGCCAGCAGTTTTTCCGGGACAGGCGCTATCGAGCAGTACTTC. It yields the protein CASSFSGTGAIEQYF.

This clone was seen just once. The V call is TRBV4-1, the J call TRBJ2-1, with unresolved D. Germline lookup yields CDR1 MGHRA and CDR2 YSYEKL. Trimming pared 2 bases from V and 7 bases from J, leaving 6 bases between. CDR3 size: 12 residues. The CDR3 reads CASSQIGNEQFF. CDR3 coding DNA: TGCGCCAGCAGCCAAATCGGGAATGAGCAGTTCTTC.

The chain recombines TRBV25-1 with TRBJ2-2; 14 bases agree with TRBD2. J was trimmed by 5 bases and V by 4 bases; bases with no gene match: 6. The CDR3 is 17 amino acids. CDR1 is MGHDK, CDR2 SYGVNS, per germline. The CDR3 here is CASSVGLAGARTGELFF. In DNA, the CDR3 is TGTGCCAGCAGTGTGGGACTAGCGGGAGCTAGGACCGGGGAGCTGTTTTTT.